Listed here are 20 T cell receptor beta chains from one sample, sequenced in a study of control samples from healthy donors and cancer patients. Clones were read by immunoSEQ multiplex PCR, and TCRdb kept only the in-frame ones, dropping some. The table shows about 160,000 clones, with just under 95% occurring only once. The specimen sequenced was blood. Receptor source: a middle-aged woman in good health.

The chain joins TRBV10-1 to TRBJ1-3; D remains unclear. Per the germline V gene, CDR1 is WNHNN and CDR2 is SYGVQD (reference sequence). V lost 2 bases and J 0 bases, leaving 5 bases between the germline ends. The CDR3 sequence is 14 residues long. CDR3 protein: CASSEGHSGNTIYF. The DNA of the CDR3 is TGCGCCAGCAGTGAGGGCCACTCTGGAAACACCATATATTTT.

The sample holds many counts of this clone. This chain connects TRBV15 to TRBJ1-1, with D uncertain. This CDR3 comprises 16 residues. Trimming removed 3 bases at V and 2 bases at J, with 16 bases between. Per germline, CDR1 LNHNV and CDR2 YYDKDF (reference sequence). CDR3 nucleotide sequence: TGTGCCACCAGCAGCGAAAACCTCGGGGTTAACACTGAAGCTTTCTTT. Protein: CATSSENLGVNTEAFF.

This chain connects TRBV18 to TRBJ1-6, with D unclear. V was shortened by 5 bases and J by 10 bases, with 15 bases between the two germline ends. The CDR3 consists of 14 residues. Germline CDR1 is KGHSH and CDR2 is LQKENI. The CDR3 loop reads CASSSNRRESPLHF. The CDR3 nucleotides read TGTGCCAGCTCATCGAATCGACGGGAGTCACCCCTCCACTTT.

The chain combines TRBV11-2 with TRBJ2-1, with TRBD1 identical over 8 bases. Germline CDR1 is SGHAT and CDR2 is FQNNGV. J was trimmed by 9 bases and V by 5 bases; bases with no gene match: 9. The CDR3 is made up of 14 amino acids. CDR3 coding DNA: TGTGCCAGCAGCCCCGGGACAGGCCTTCGTGAGCAGTTCTTC. Translated: CASSPGTGLREQFF.

The chain uses TRBV27 and TRBJ2-6, with no clear D. The length of the CDR3 is 13 residues. V lost 5 bases and J lost 2, with 4 bases in between. The V gene's germline CDR1 is MNHEY and CDR2 SMNVEV (reference sequence). In nucleotides, the CDR3 is TGTGCCAGCAGTATGGCTGGGGCCAACGTCCTGACTTTC. Encoded protein: CASSMAGANVLTF.

V is TRBV5-4 and J is TRBJ1-2; tentative D call: TRBD1 (5 bases). The CDR3 length is 15 residues. The V and J ends lost 3 bases and 6 bases respectively, with 18 bases between them. Germline CDR1 is SGHNT and CDR2 is YYREEE (reference sequence). Here the CDR3 reads CASSSGSLQYHGYTF. The CDR3 DNA reads as TGTGCCAGCAGCTCAGGGTCCCTACAGTACCATGGCTACACCTTC.

J is TRBJ2-2 and V is TRBV6-6; D gene ambiguous. V shed 7 bases and J shed 0 bases, with 9 bases lying between them. This CDR3 is 14 amino acids long. Germline V gives CDR1 MNHNY, CDR2 SVGAGI (reference sequence). CDR3 sequence reads: CASNRGANTGELFF. The CDR3 DNA sequence: TGTGCCAGCAACCGCGGCGCGAACACCGGGGAGCTGTTTTTT.

This sequence joins TRBV7-9 and TRBJ1-1; D unclear. The CDR3 spans 14 residues. In germline, CDR1 is SEHNR, CDR2 FQNEAQ (reference sequence). With 1 base removed from V and 0 bases from J, the gap between germline ends came to 6 bases. CDR3 in amino acids: CASSLGGLNTEAFF. The CDR3 coding sequence is TGTGCCAGCAGCTTAGGGGGATTGAACACTGAAGCTTTCTTT.

The rearrangement joins TRBV5-1 to TRBJ2-2; perhaps TRBD1 as D (7 bases). V lost 2 bases, J lost 6 bases, and 14 bases lay in between. Germline lookup yields CDR1 SGHRS and CDR2 YFSETQ. The length of the CDR3 is 15 residues. CDR3 in amino acids: CASSLASRGAGELFF. The CDR3 bases are TGCGCCAGCAGCTTAGCCTCCAGGGGGGCCGGGGAGCTGTTTTTT.

V and J are TRBV10-3 and TRBJ1-2, with TRBD1 matching 10 bases. The germline V gene has CDR1 ENHRY and CDR2 SYGVKD. This CDR3 has 14 amino acids. The V segment lost 2 bases and the J segment 8 bases; nucleotides outside the gene matches: 5. Written as DNA, the CDR3 is TGTGCCATCAGTGAGCGCGGGACAGGGGACGGCTACACCTTC. This sequence encodes CAISERGTGDGYTF.

The chain employs TRBV3-1 (or the pseudogene TRBV3-2) and TRBJ1-2; D is unresolved. Germline V lookup: CDR1 LGHDT, CDR2 YNNKEL (reference sequence). V was clipped by 2 bases and J by 4 bases, with 11 bases between them. The CDR3 is 14 amino acids. The CDR3 is CASSQRSHPYGYTF. The CDR3 DNA follows: TGTGCCAGCAGCCAACGGAGCCACCCCTATGGCTACACCTTC.

This chain joins TRBV2 and TRBJ1-2; D perhaps matches TRBD1 (5 bases). V lost 7 bases, J lost 8 bases, and 20 bases lay in between. Germline-derived CDR1 and CDR2 are SNHLY and FYNNEI. The CDR3 spans 14 residues. CDR3 residues: CASILPGGIGGYTF. As DNA, the CDR3 is TGTGCCAGCATCCTCCCGGGGGGGATCGGAGGCTACACCTTC. The variable domain in full, with the rest retrieved from reference TRBV2 and TRBJ1-2, is EPEVTQTPSHQVTQMGQEVILRCVPISNHLYFYWYRQILGQKVEFLVSFYNNEISEKSEIFDDQFSVERPDGSNFTLKIRSTKLEDSAMYFCASILPGGIGGYTFGSGTRLTVV.

This clone has only one observation. V usage is TRBV10-3 and J usage is TRBJ1-5; D unresolved. CDR1 and CDR2 (germline): ENHRY, SYGVKD. The CDR3 is 16 residues long. V was clipped by 0 bases and J by 0 bases, with 9 bases between them. The CDR3 spells CAISESVSYSNQPQHF. In nucleotides, the CDR3 is TGTGCCATCAGTGAGTCGGTGAGCTATAGCAATCAGCCCCAGCATTTT.

In its sample, this clone was seen once. The chain joins TRBV3-1 (or the pseudogene TRBV3-2) to TRBJ2-1; D remains ambiguous. The CDR3 sequence is 14 residues long. Germline V gives CDR1 LGHDT, CDR2 YNNKEL (reference sequence). V was pared by 3 bases and J by 3 bases, with 9 bases between. CDR3 coding DNA: TGTGCCAGCAGCCAGGAACCCCGCTACAATGAGCAGTTCTTC. It codes for CASSQEPRYNEQFF.

CDR3 sequence (DNA): TGTGCCAGCAGCCAAGTGGGGTTCAATCAGCCCCAGCATTTT. Translation gives CASSQVGFNQPQHF. The V and J genes are TRBV7-9 and TRBJ1-5; D is unclear. From germline, CDR1 is SEHNR and CDR2 FQNEAQ (reference sequence). Between the trimmed V and J ends, which lost 5 bases and 3 bases, there was a span of 11 bases. The CDR3 has 14 residues.

In this sample, this clone turned up once. The chain joins TRBV5-1 to TRBJ2-1; TRBD1 is a possible D gene (6 bases). V lost 4 bases and J lost 5, with 13 bases in between. This CDR3 is 14 amino acids long. Germline values: CDR1 SGHRS, CDR2 YFSETQ. For the CDR3, the DNA is TGCGCCAGCAGCCGGGACACTAAGGACAATGAGCAGTTCTTC. As protein: CASSRDTKDNEQFF.

The genes are TRBV6-1 and TRBJ1-4; TRBD1 matches at 7 bases. CDR1 and CDR2 from the germline V gene are MNHNS and SASEGT. V lost 3 bases, J lost 8 bases, and 9 bases stayed unmatched. The CDR3 loop spans 15 amino acids. The CDR3 spells CASSDNRGGGEKLFF. The CDR3 DNA is TGTGCCAGCAGTGACAACAGGGGTGGAGGGGAAAAACTGTTTTTT.

This chain connects TRBV6-1 to TRBJ1-5; D might be TRBD1 (5 bases). From germline, CDR1 is MNHNS and CDR2 SASEGT. V lost 2 bases, J lost 5 bases, and 10 bases lay in between. The CDR3 contains 14 residues. For the CDR3, the DNA is TGTGCCAGCAGTGAACAGGGTATGGATCAGCCCCAGCATTTT. This encodes CASSEQGMDQPQHF.

The sample holds one count of this clone. J is TRBJ2-5 and V is TRBV5-5; the match to TRBD2 covers 13 bases. The germline gives CDR1 SGHKS, CDR2 YYEKEE (reference sequence). V shed 4 bases and J 2 bases; nucleotides not matched to a gene: 5. The CDR3 consists of 16 residues. The CDR3 region is CASSPGTSGAQETQYF. The CDR3 bases are TGTGCCAGCAGCCCTGGGACTAGCGGGGCTCAAGAGACCCAGTACTTC.

The chain links TRBV7-2 to TRBJ1-4; 7 bases match TRBD1. Germline V CDR1 and CDR2: SGHTA, FQGNSA. V was pared by 4 bases and J by 5 bases, with 4 bases of the junction left unmatched. The CDR3 loop spans 14 amino acids. The chain's CDR3 is CASSSDRANEKLFF. The CDR3 DNA follows: TGTGCCAGCAGCTCTGACAGGGCGAATGAAAAACTGTTTTTT.